A single sample is the source of the 10 T cell receptor beta chains below, sequenced in a study of memory CD4+ T cells and cytomegalovirus serostatus. Assay used: immunoSEQ multiplex PCR; TCRdb lists only in-frame clones, some missing. The repertoire has more than 55,000 clones, approximately 85% of them found once; the top ten carry more than 0.8%. The sort gate was single viable CD3+CD4+CD8-CD45RO+ cells for memory CD4+ T cells. Input material: memory CD4+ T cells from blood. The receptors were sampled from an adult in good health and CMV-seronegative.

The chain uses TRBV2 and TRBJ1-4; D not certain. Germline assignment: CDR1 SNHLY and CDR2 FYNNEI. V was clipped by 5 bases and J by 8 bases, with 15 bases between them. This CDR3 has 14 amino acids. The CDR3 is CASSSAIRAEKLFF. CDR3 sequence (DNA): TGTGCCAGCAGTTCGGCGATTAGGGCCGAAAAACTGTTTTTT.

V usage is TRBV7-2 and J usage is TRBJ2-7, with D possibly TRBD2 on 5 matching bases. V lost 5 bases to trimming and J lost 4 bases, with 18 bases between them. Germline CDR1 and CDR2: SGHTA and FQGNSA. CDR3 length: 15 amino acids. CDR3 amino acids: CASSIGESSVYEQYF. CDR3 sequence (DNA): TGTGCCAGCAGCATCGGGGAGTCTTCTGTGTACGAGCAGTACTTC.

This clone was recorded once. The chain combines TRBV19 with TRBJ1-1, with TRBD1 matching 8 bases. The CDR3 spans 18 residues. Germline CDR1 is LNHDA and CDR2 is SQIVND (reference sequence). Losses at the gene ends were 4 bases for V and 4 bases for J; bases not matched to a gene: 17. For the CDR3, the DNA is TGTGCCAGTAGTAAGATAACAGGGGGACGCGGGGGTAGCACTGAAGCTTTCTTT. Its protein is CASSKITGGRGGSTEAFF.

V usage is TRBV19 and J usage is TRBJ2-4; the D gene is possibly TRBD1 (6 bases). This CDR3 contains 18 residues. Germline loops: CDR1 LNHDA, CDR2 SQIVND (reference sequence). Deletions cut 4 bases from V and 2 bases from J, with 21 bases between. CDR3 in DNA: TGTGCCAGTAGTACGCACCCAACAGGGAAGTCGACCAAAAACATTCAGTACTTC. It specifies CASSTHPTGKSTKNIQYF. Full variable domain (missing parts from reference TRBV19 and TRBJ2-4): DGGITQSPKYLFRKEGQNVTLSCEQNLNHDAMYWYRQDPGQGLRLIYYSQIVNDFQKGDIAEGYSVSREKKESFPLTVTSAQKNPTAFYLCASSTHPTGKSTKNIQYFGAGTRLSVL.

V usage is TRBV19 and J usage is TRBJ2-7; 9 bases match TRBD2. With V trimmed by 5 bases and J by 2 bases, 4 bases remained unmatched. Germline lookup yields CDR1 LNHDA and CDR2 SQIVND (reference sequence). The CDR3 is 14 amino acids. The CDR3 loop reads CASSDSGGAYEQYF. In DNA form, the CDR3 reads TGTGCCAGTAGTGATAGCGGGGGAGCCTACGAGCAGTACTTC.

In this sample, this clone turned up once. The chain is built from TRBV14 and TRBJ2-1; D is tentatively TRBD1 or TRBD2 (6 bases each). This CDR3 has 16 amino acids. V gave up 4 bases and J gave up 3 bases, with 16 bases separating them. Germline V gene sequence: CDR1 SGHDN, CDR2 FVKESK. The CDR3 DNA is TGTGCCAGCAGCCGAACGGGGGCGGAACTCTACAATGAGCAGTTCTTC. This sequence encodes CASSRTGAELYNEQFF.

The rearrangement links TRBV14 to TRBJ2-3; 13 nucleotides match TRBD2. Germline-derived CDR1 and CDR2 are SGHDN and FVKESK. The CDR3 contains 18 residues. With V trimmed by 4 bases and J by 1 base, 8 bases remained unmatched. CDR3 amino acids: CASSPGLAGSRGTDTQYF. For the CDR3, the DNA is TGTGCCAGCAGCCCGGGACTAGCGGGGTCCCGAGGCACAGATACGCAGTATTTT.

The rearrangement uses TRBV18 and TRBJ1-1; the D gene is possibly TRBD1 (5 bases). The germline V gene encodes CDR1 KGHSH and CDR2 LQKENI. V was cut by 4 bases and J by 0 bases, with 6 bases left in between. This CDR3 comprises 13 residues. The CDR3 protein is CASSLGLNTEAFF. DNA of the CDR3: TGTGCCAGCTCACTGGGACTGAACACTGAAGCTTTCTTT. Full variable domain (outside the CDR3, taken from reference TRBV18 and TRBJ1-1): NAGVMQNPRHLVRRRGQEARLRCSPMKGHSHVYWYRQLPEEGLKFMVYLQKENIIDESGMPKERFSAEFPKEGPSILRIQQVVRGDSAAYFCASSLGLNTEAFFGQGTRLTVV.

The CDR3 bases are TGTGCCAGCAGCTTGTTTTCCGGACGGAATGAAAAACTGTTTTTT. Residues: CASSLFSGRNEKLFF. The chain employs TRBV5-4 and TRBJ1-4; D unresolved. CDR1 is SGHNT, CDR2 YYREEE, per germline (reference sequence). Trimming took 1 base from V and 5 from J, leaving 12 bases between them. The CDR3 is made up of 15 amino acids.

As to this clone: Other nucleotide sequences in the sample specify the same CDR3. The genes are TRBV5-4 and TRBJ2-5; 8 positions agree with TRBD1. Looked up from germline, CDR1 is SGHNT and CDR2 is YYREEE (reference sequence). J lost 5 bases, V lost 4 bases, and 4 bases had no gene match. The CDR3 is made up of 13 amino acids. The CDR3 is CASSPGGTETQYF. The CDR3 DNA reads as TGTGCCAGCAGCCCAGGGGGCACGGAGACCCAGTACTTC.